A single sample is the source of the 15 T cell receptor beta chains below, sequenced in a study of blood T cell repertoires in COVID-19. Assay: immunoSEQ multiplex PCR; the TCRdb copy retains only in-frame clones and omits some. The sample comprises a few hundred thousand clones, nearly 90% of which are singletons, and approximately 16% rests with the top ten. The sample taken for sequencing was PBMCs or T cells enriched from blood (not recorded which). The source is a man aged 25 to 45 who had been exposed to COVID-19.

The rearrangement links TRBV14 to TRBJ1-2, with a tentative D call TRBD1 (5 bases). Germline assignment: CDR1 SGHDN and CDR2 FVKESK. This CDR3 comprises 15 residues. Between the trimmed V and J ends, which lost 3 bases and 2 bases, there was a span of 13 bases. CDR3 protein: CASSQQTGSNYGYTF. The CDR3 coding sequence is TGTGCCAGCAGCCAGCAAACAGGTTCGAACTATGGCTACACCTTC.

The chain carries TRBV7-6 and TRBJ2-2; D gene ambiguous. This CDR3 spans 13 amino acids. V lost 3 bases, J lost 4 bases, and 6 bases lay in between. Looked up from germline, CDR1 is SGHVS and CDR2 is FNYEAQ. The CDR3 here is CASSFYSTGELFF. The DNA for the CDR3 is TGTGCCAGCAGCTTCTACAGCACCGGGGAGCTGTTTTTT.

This chain joins TRBV6-5 and TRBJ1-6, with D tentatively TRBD1 (5 bases). This CDR3 is built from 14 residues. CDR1 is MNHEY, CDR2 SVGAGI, per germline. Deletions cut 2 bases from V and 4 bases from J, with 6 bases between. The CDR3 loop reads CASSYRQYNSPLHF. In nucleotides, the CDR3 is TGTGCCAGCAGTTACCGACAGTATAATTCACCCCTCCACTTT.

This clone was counted a few times. The genes are TRBV9 and TRBJ1-4; 8 bases align to TRBD1. This CDR3 contains 15 residues. Germline V gives CDR1 SGDLS, CDR2 YYNGEE. J lost 5 bases, V lost 3 bases, and 6 bases had no gene match. The CDR3 sequence is CASSAGTGANEKLFF. The CDR3 DNA follows: TGTGCCAGCAGCGCTGGGACAGGTGCCAATGAAAAACTGTTTTTT. The whole variable domain, filled in from reference TRBV9 and TRBJ1-4, reads DSGVTQTPKHLITATGQRVTLRCSPRSGDLSVYWYQQSLDQGLQFLIQYYNGEERAKGNILERFSAQQFPDLHSELNLSSLELGDSALYFCASSAGTGANEKLFFGSGTQLSVL.

This chain links TRBV9 with TRBJ2-5, with TRBD2 identical over 11 bases. Germline V gives CDR1 SGDLS, CDR2 YYNGEE. This CDR3 is built from 14 residues. With V trimmed by 3 bases and J by 4 bases, 2 bases remained unmatched. In DNA, the CDR3 is TGTGCCAGCAGCGCTAGCGGGGGGATAGAGACCCAGTACTTC. It translates to CASSASGGIETQYF.

The chain carries TRBV18 and TRBJ2-5, with a weak D call TRBD2 (7 bases). The CDR3 has 13 amino acids. Germline V gives CDR1 KGHSH, CDR2 LQKENI. V dropped 6 bases and J dropped 5 bases, with 13 bases sitting between them. The CDR3 spells CASSGGGDETQYF. In DNA, the CDR3 is TGTGCCAGCTCCGGAGGGGGGGACGAGACCCAGTACTTC.

This clone was observed once. The rearrangement joins TRBV5-1 to TRBJ2-3, with TRBD2 matching 14 bases. CDR1 SGHRS and CDR2 YFSETQ come from the germline V gene. This CDR3 has 20 residues. Trimming removed 1 base from V and 0 bases from J; junction bases left unmatched: 10. The CDR3 reads CASSLRTSGGIFTSTDTQYF. In DNA form, the CDR3 reads TGCGCCAGCAGCTTGCGGACTAGCGGGGGGATATTCACTAGCACAGATACGCAGTATTTT.

The rearrangement joins TRBV5-1 to TRBJ2-3, with D tentatively TRBD2 (6 bases). The CDR3 covers 15 residues. V was cut by 4 bases and J by 1 base, with 13 bases left in between. Germline V gene data show CDR1 as SGHRS and CDR2 as YFSETQ. CDR3 sequence reads: CASSTPGEGTDTQYF. The CDR3 DNA sequence: TGCGCCAGCAGCACCCCCGGGGAGGGCACAGATACGCAGTATTTT.

The rearrangement links TRBV20-1 to TRBJ2-5; TRBD2 might be the D (5 bases). CDR3 length: 11 amino acids. From germline, CDR1 is DFQATT and CDR2 SNEGSKA (reference sequence). The germline V and J ends were trimmed by 0 bases and 7 bases, with 6 bases remaining between them. The CDR3: CSAREAGTQYF. CDR3 DNA sequence: TGCAGTGCTAGAGAGGCGGGGACCCAGTACTTC.

The rearrangement joins TRBV29-1 to TRBJ2-1; 7 bases are shared with TRBD1. Germline assignment: CDR1 SQVTM and CDR2 ANQGSEA. V trimming: 7 bases; J trimming: 0 bases; junction bases outside the gene matches: 6. The CDR3 runs to 14 residues. The CDR3 reads CSAKDRSSYNEQFF. The CDR3, as DNA: TGCAGCGCCAAGGACAGGAGCTCCTACAATGAGCAGTTCTTC.

The chain combines TRBV5-5 with TRBJ1-1; D unresolved. The V gene lost 3 bases and the J gene lost 4 bases, with 7 bases spanning the gap. Germline V gives CDR1 SGHKS, CDR2 YYEKEE (reference sequence). This CDR3 is 12 amino acids long. The CDR3 loop is CASSSTGTEAFF. The CDR3 DNA is TGTGCCAGCAGCTCCACGGGCACTGAAGCTTTCTTT.

J is TRBJ2-5 and V is TRBV6-2 or TRBV6-3; D call uncertain. This CDR3 contains 13 residues. Germline lookup yields CDR1 MNHEY and CDR2 SVGEGT. Trimming left V 5 bases short and J 5 bases short, with 12 bases between. The CDR3 loop is CASSGPSTETQYF. CDR3 DNA: TGTGCCAGCAGTGGCCCTAGTACGGAGACCCAGTACTTC.

With regard to this clone: The same CDR3 is also encoded by other DNA sequences in this sample. The chain employs TRBV29-1 and TRBJ1-6; maybe TRBD1 (5 bases). The V end was cut by 4 bases, the J end by 7 bases, with 11 bases between. Germline V gene data show CDR1 as SQVTM and CDR2 as ANQGSEA. CDR3 size: 13 residues. In nucleotides, the CDR3 is TGCAGCGTTGGCCAGGGAGGGAATTCACCCCTCCACTTT. Encoded protein: CSVGQGGNSPLHF.

The rearrangement joins TRBV5-1 to TRBJ1-1, with 9 bases identical to TRBD1. The ends lost 4 bases at V and 0 bases at J; junction bases unmatched: 4. Germline V gene lookup returns CDR1 SGHRS and CDR2 YFSETQ. The CDR3 is 15 amino acids. CDR3: CASSTGQGVNTEAFF. CDR3 sequence (DNA): TGCGCCAGCAGCACGGGACAGGGAGTGAACACTGAAGCTTTCTTT.

Comment on this clone: Other DNA sequences from this sample encode an identical CDR3 as well. The rearrangement uses TRBV7-2 and TRBJ2-7, with 12 bases that match TRBD1. Germline-derived CDR1 and CDR2 are SGHTA and FQGNSA. The length of the CDR3 is 15 residues. V trimming: 2 bases; J trimming: 7 bases; junction bases outside the gene matches: 6. CDR3 region: CASSLMGQGAGEQYF. The CDR3 bases are TGTGCCAGCAGCTTAATGGGACAGGGGGCGGGGGAGCAGTACTTC.